This TCR beta chain was sequenced in a study of cytomegalovirus exposure and HLA in healthy donors. CDR3 length: 15 amino acids. From germline, CDR1 is SGHAT and CDR2 FQNNGV. V shed 5 bases, J shed 2 bases, and the junction held 3 bases outside the gene matches. The study ran its PCR with 60 Vbeta and 13 Jbeta primers. The protocol was immunoSEQ multiplex PCR, while the TCRdb copy is restricted to in-frame clones and leaves out a portion. Here the sample spans some 65,000 clones, roughly 80% being singletons. The source material was PBMCs. The chain recombines TRBV11-2 with TRBJ2-6; 7 nucleotides match TRBD1. The sequence derives from a middle-aged woman in good health and CMV-seropositive. The CDR3, as DNA: TGTGCCAGCAGCCTTCAGGGGGCTGGGGCCAACGTCCTGACTTTC. Amino acid sequence: CASSLQGAGANVLTF.